Many counts were recorded for the clone carrying this TCR beta chain. The data stem from a study of metastatic and nonmetastatic thyroid tumors. Study background: Comparative analysis of repertoires was undertaken across blood and tumor or nodule tissue obtained from malignant and benign thyroid patients.

TCRdb recomputed clones from the PCR reads via MiXCR. This table has around 22,000 clones, around 19% appearing once. The entire patient cohort was treatment-naive prior to thyroid surgery. The clonotype originates from a male donor with papillary thyroid cancer or a benign thyroid nodule (not recorded which). Some clones in this sample may be carry-over from other donors' samples. Sequencing used adjacent normal tissue.

The CDR3 nucleotides are TGTGCCAGCAGCTTGCAAGAGACCCAGTACTTC. Translation: CASSLQETQYF. The chain joins TRBV5-6 to TRBJ2-5; D gene ambiguous. The CDR3 totals 11 residues. Trimming shortened V by 1 base and J by 2 bases, and 0 bases separated the two germline ends. Germline V gene data show CDR1 as SGHDT and CDR2 as YYEEEE. The variable domain in full, with the rest retrieved from reference TRBV5-6 and TRBJ2-5, is DAGVTQSPTHLIKTRGQQVTLRCSPKSGHDTVSWYQQALGQGPQFIFQYYEEEERQRGNFPDRFSGHQFPNYSSELNVNALLLGDSALYLCASSLQETQYFGPGTRLLVL.